This is a list of T cell receptor beta chains from one sample in a study of T cells in Graves' hyperthyroidism and ophthalmopathy. TCRdb processed the multiplex PCR reads anew with MiXCR; each CDR3 protein has one entry. The sample shows 500,000 to 600,000 distinct CDR3 sequences, approximately 16% of them seen only once. Sequenced input: blood. The receptors shown here come from a woman aged 18 to 35 with Graves' hyperthyroidism. Each CDR3 is given with its conserved first and last residue. The order of the fields is D gene, J gene, clone size, V gene, CDR3 length, CDR3 DNA, CDR3 protein. A D gene is named only where the DNA matches it firmly. Clone size appears in some rows only: once, few, many, or a class for an expanded clone.

D gene: .
J gene: TRBJ2-5
clone size: .
V gene: TRBV29-1
CDR3 length: 14
CDR3 DNA: TGCAGCGTCTCCCAGAGGGGGGGCCAAGAGACCCAGTACTTC
CDR3 protein: CSVSQRGGQETQYF

D gene: .
J gene: TRBJ2-5
clone size: few
V gene: TRBV20-1
CDR3 length: 13
CDR3 DNA: TGCAGTGCTAGTTGGGAATATAAAGAGACCCAGTACTTC
CDR3 protein: CSASWEYKETQYF

D gene: TRBD1
J gene: TRBJ2-3
clone size: many
V gene: TRBV20-1
CDR3 length: 14
CDR3 DNA: TGCAGTGCCCTGGACAGGGGGAGCACAGATACGCAGTATTTT
CDR3 protein: CSALDRGSTDTQYF

D gene: TRBD1
J gene: TRBJ1-6
clone size: .
V gene: TRBV14
CDR3 length: 14
CDR3 DNA: TGTGCCAGCAGCCAACCAGGGGGTAATTCACCCCTCCACTTT
CDR3 protein: CASSQPGGNSPLHF

D gene: TRBD2
J gene: TRBJ2-3
clone size: .
V gene: TRBV10-2
CDR3 length: 19
CDR3 DNA: TGCGCCAGTGGGGGAGGACTAGCGGGGGCCCATTCTAGCACAGATACGCAGTATTTT
CDR3 protein: CASGGGLAGAHSSTDTQYF

D gene: TRBD1
J gene: TRBJ1-2
clone size: few
V gene: TRBV7-2
CDR3 length: 15
CDR3 DNA: TGTGCCAGCAGCTCGCGGGGACAGTCGATCTATGGCTACACCTTC
CDR3 protein: CASSSRGQSIYGYTF

D gene: TRBD1
J gene: TRBJ2-2
clone size: many
V gene: TRBV28
CDR3 length: 16
CDR3 DNA: TGTGCCAGCAGTTTTTGGGACAGGGTGAACACCGGGGAGCTGTTTTTT
CDR3 protein: CASSFWDRVNTGELFF

D gene: .
J gene: TRBJ2-1
clone size: .
V gene: TRBV5-1
CDR3 length: 12
CDR3 DNA: TGCGCCAGCAGCTTGACAGACAATGAGCAGTTCTTC
CDR3 protein: CASSLTDNEQFF

D gene: .
J gene: TRBJ1-1
clone size: once
V gene: TRBV10-1
CDR3 length: 15
CDR3 DNA: TGCGCCAGCAGTGAGTCGGGGGGCACGATCACTGAAGCTTTCTTT
CDR3 protein: CASSESGGTITEAFF

D gene: .
J gene: TRBJ1-1
clone size: many
V gene: TRBV11-3
CDR3 length: 11
CDR3 DNA: TGTGCCAGCAGCCTCGAGACTGAAGCTTTCTTT
CDR3 protein: CASSLETEAFF

D gene: .
J gene: TRBJ2-5
clone size: few
V gene: TRBV19
CDR3 length: 15
CDR3 DNA: TGTGCCAGTAGTATGTCTTGGTCTACCGGAGAGACCCAGTACTTC
CDR3 protein: CASSMSWSTGETQYF

D gene: TRBD2
J gene: TRBJ2-1
clone size: many
V gene: TRBV20-1
CDR3 length: 13
CDR3 DNA: TGCAGTGCGCAGCGGGGCTCCTACAATGAGCAGTTCTTC
CDR3 protein: CSAQRGSYNEQFF

D gene: TRBD2
J gene: TRBJ2-1
clone size: many
V gene: TRBV4-1
CDR3 length: 17
CDR3 DNA: TGCGCCAGCAGCCAAGGGGTGCTAGCGGGGGGACACAATGAGCAGTTCTTC
CDR3 protein: CASSQGVLAGGHNEQFF

D gene: .
J gene: TRBJ2-7
clone size: few
V gene: TRBV6-7
CDR3 length: 14
CDR3 DNA: TGTGCCAGCAACCTAACAGGGATAGGCTACGAGCAGTACTTC
CDR3 protein: CASNLTGIGYEQYF

D gene: .
J gene: TRBJ1-5
clone size: few
V gene: TRBV19
CDR3 length: 15
CDR3 DNA: TGTGCCAGTAGTAGAGACACCTATAGCAATCAGCCCCAGCATTTT
CDR3 protein: CASSRDTYSNQPQHF

D gene: TRBD1
J gene: TRBJ2-5
clone size: many
V gene: TRBV15
CDR3 length: 15
CDR3 DNA: TGTGCCACCAGCAGAGATGTGGGACAGAAAGAGACCCAGTACTTC
CDR3 protein: CATSRDVGQKETQYF

D gene: .
J gene: TRBJ2-3
clone size: few
V gene: TRBV7-2
CDR3 length: 17
CDR3 DNA: TGTGCCAGCGGCGACTTTACAGGGTGGGCGAGCACAGATACGCAGTATTTT
CDR3 protein: CASGDFTGWASTDTQYF

D gene: .
J gene: TRBJ2-7
clone size: few
V gene: TRBV28
CDR3 length: 14
CDR3 DNA: TGTGCCAGCAGTGTACTCAGGGCAACCTACGAGCAGTACTTC
CDR3 protein: CASSVLRATYEQYF

D gene: TRBD2
J gene: TRBJ2-5
clone size: .
V gene: TRBV20-1
CDR3 length: 14
CDR3 DNA: TGCAGTGCATATAGCGGGACCATTCAAGAGACCCAGTACTTC
CDR3 protein: CSAYSGTIQETQYF

D gene: .
J gene: TRBJ2-7
clone size: few
V gene: TRBV19
CDR3 length: 13
CDR3 DNA: TGTGCCAGTAGTATTTCTGGGAACTACGAGCAGTACTTC
CDR3 protein: CASSISGNYEQYF

D gene: TRBD2
J gene: TRBJ2-7
clone size: few
V gene: TRBV4-1
CDR3 length: 16
CDR3 DNA: TGCGCCAGCAGCCGGACCGCTAGCGGGAGCTCCTACGAGCAGTACTTC
CDR3 protein: CASSRTASGSSYEQYF

D gene: .
J gene: TRBJ2-1
clone size: .
V gene: TRBV20-1
CDR3 length: 17
CDR3 DNA: TGCAGTGCCCAAATATGGGGAAGAGGGGGACGCGACAATGAGCAGTTCTTC
CDR3 protein: CSAQIWGRGGRDNEQFF

D gene: .
J gene: TRBJ2-2
clone size: .
V gene: TRBV2
CDR3 length: 15
CDR3 DNA: TGTGCCAGCAGCCCTTCTAGCAGTAACACCGGGGAGCTGTTTTTT
CDR3 protein: CASSPSSSNTGELFF

D gene: .
J gene: TRBJ2-1
clone size: .
V gene: TRBV5-1
CDR3 length: 13
CDR3 DNA: TGCGCCAGCAGCCCGGGCTCGGCGAATGAGCAGTTCTTC
CDR3 protein: CASSPGSANEQFF

D gene: .
J gene: TRBJ2-3
clone size: .
V gene: TRBV20-1
CDR3 length: 13
CDR3 DNA: TGCAGTGCGCGAACGACTACAGCAGATACGCAGTATTTT
CDR3 protein: CSARTTTADTQYF

D gene: .
J gene: TRBJ1-1
clone size: .
V gene: TRBV15
CDR3 length: 19
CDR3 DNA: TGTGCCACCAGCAGAGATCACCGGACGTTTTTCAATCTGAACACTGAAGCTTTCTTT
CDR3 protein: CATSRDHRTFFNLNTEAFF

D gene: .
J gene: TRBJ2-3
clone size: .
V gene: TRBV5-4
CDR3 length: 15
CDR3 DNA: TGTGCCAGCAGCTTGGATAGACAGAGCACAGATACGCAGTATTTT
CDR3 protein: CASSLDRQSTDTQYF

D gene: .
J gene: TRBJ1-5
clone size: .
V gene: TRBV27
CDR3 length: 15
CDR3 DNA: TGTGTCAGCAGTTTAAGGTCGGGGACCGATCAGCCCCAGCATTTT
CDR3 protein: CVSSLRSGTDQPQHF

D gene: .
J gene: TRBJ2-7
clone size: many
V gene: TRBV28
CDR3 length: 11
CDR3 DNA: TGTGCCAGCCGGGACGGCCACGAGCAGTACTTC
CDR3 protein: CASRDGHEQYF

D gene: TRBD2
J gene: TRBJ2-5
clone size: many
V gene: TRBV7-2
CDR3 length: 16
CDR3 DNA: TGTGCCAGCAGCTTAGCGGCGGGGGGGACGGGGGAGACCCAGTACTTC
CDR3 protein: CASSLAAGGTGETQYF

D gene: TRBD1
J gene: TRBJ2-5
clone size: .
V gene: TRBV3-1
CDR3 length: 16
CDR3 DNA: TGTGCCAGCAGCCCAGACAGGGGGCCACGGATGGAGACCCAGTACTTC
CDR3 protein: CASSPDRGPRMETQYF

D gene: TRBD2
J gene: TRBJ2-7
clone size: few
V gene: TRBV6-1
CDR3 length: 17
CDR3 DNA: TGTGCCAGCACCTACCAGCTAGCGGGAGGCATCCAATACGAGCAGTACTTC
CDR3 protein: CASTYQLAGGIQYEQYF

D gene: .
J gene: TRBJ2-5
clone size: many
V gene: TRBV20-1
CDR3 length: 15
CDR3 DNA: TGCAGTGCTAGCACCGGGACAAATTCCCAAGAGACCCAGTACTTC
CDR3 protein: CSASTGTNSQETQYF

D gene: .
J gene: TRBJ1-6
clone size: many
V gene: TRBV6-1
CDR3 length: 15
CDR3 DNA: TGTGCCAGCAGTCACGTCGGGGGTACGGATTCACCCCTCCACTTT
CDR3 protein: CASSHVGGTDSPLHF

D gene: .
J gene: TRBJ2-1
clone size: .
V gene: TRBV7-2
CDR3 length: 14
CDR3 DNA: TGTGCCAGCAGTCAGGACCGGGACAACAATGAGCAGTTCTTC
CDR3 protein: CASSQDRDNNEQFF

D gene: TRBD1
J gene: TRBJ2-3
clone size: many
V gene: TRBV7-2
CDR3 length: 15
CDR3 DNA: TGTGCCAGCAGCTTCGCGACAGGGGGCACAGATACGCAGTATTTT
CDR3 protein: CASSFATGGTDTQYF

D gene: .
J gene: TRBJ1-1
clone size: many
V gene: TRBV18
CDR3 length: 13
CDR3 DNA: TGTGCCAGCTCCAAAGCGGGGGGAACTGAAGCTTTCTTT
CDR3 protein: CASSKAGGTEAFF

D gene: .
J gene: TRBJ1-5
clone size: many
V gene: TRBV12-3/TRBV12-4
CDR3 length: 16
CDR3 DNA: TGTGCCAGCAGTTCCGGGGGGCCTCGGGAGGGTCAGCCCCAGCATTTT
CDR3 protein: CASSSGGPREGQPQHF

D gene: .
J gene: TRBJ2-7
clone size: .
V gene: TRBV30
CDR3 length: 13
CDR3 DNA: TGTGCCTGGAGTGGGACTATCTCCTACGAGCAGTACTTC
CDR3 protein: CAWSGTISYEQYF